The clone carrying this T cell receptor beta chain was seen a handful of times. TCR beta CDR3 regions were amplified from RNA. The HTBI primer set was used in a first-round RT-PCR of the TCR CDR3. Via MiXCR, TCRdb re-called the multiplex PCR reads, giving one row per CDR3 protein. Altogether roughly 290,000 distinct CDR3 sequences are present, approximately 15% being singletons, with the ten largest covering approximately 57%. This record comes from a study of T cells in Graves' hyperthyroidism and ophthalmopathy. CDR1 and CDR2 (germline): SNHLY, FYNNEI. There are 14 residues in the CDR3. V lost 6 bases and J 2 bases, leaving 11 bases between the germline ends.

The sequencing input was blood. The rearrangement joins TRBV2 to TRBJ1-5, with no clear D. This clonotype originated in a woman between 55 and 75 years old with Graves' ophthalmopathy. The CDR3 coding sequence is TGTGCCAGCAGAGACAACATTCGCAATCAGCCCCAGCATTTT. It encodes CASRDNIRNQPQHF. The full variable domain, with the rest looked up from reference TRBV2 and TRBJ1-5, is EPEVTQTPSHQVTQMGQEVILRCVPISNHLYFYWYRQILGQKVEFLVSFYNNEISEKSEIFDDQFSVERPDGSNFTLKIRSTKLEDSAMYFCASRDNIRNQPQHFGDGTRLSIL.